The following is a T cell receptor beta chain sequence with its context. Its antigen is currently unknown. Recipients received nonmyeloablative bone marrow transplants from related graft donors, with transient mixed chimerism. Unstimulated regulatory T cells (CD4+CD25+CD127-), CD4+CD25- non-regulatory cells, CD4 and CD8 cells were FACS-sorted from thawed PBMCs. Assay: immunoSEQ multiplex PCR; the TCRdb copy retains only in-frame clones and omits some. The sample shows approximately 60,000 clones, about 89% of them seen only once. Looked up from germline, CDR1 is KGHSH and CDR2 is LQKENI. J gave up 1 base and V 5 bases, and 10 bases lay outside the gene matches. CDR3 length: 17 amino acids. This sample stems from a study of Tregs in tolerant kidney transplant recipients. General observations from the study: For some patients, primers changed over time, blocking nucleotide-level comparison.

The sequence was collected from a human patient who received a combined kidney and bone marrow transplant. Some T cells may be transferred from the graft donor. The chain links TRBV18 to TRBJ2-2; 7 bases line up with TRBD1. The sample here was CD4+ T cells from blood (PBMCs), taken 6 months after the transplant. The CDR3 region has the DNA TGTGCCAGCTCAGCCCTGACAGGGCCTCTGAACACCGGGGAGCTGTTTTTT. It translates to CASSALTGPLNTGELFF.